The source of this T cell receptor beta chain is a study of blood T cell repertoires in COVID-19. At the level of the study: Acute and convalescent COVID-19 specimens originated in the United States, Italy and Spain. Sources were T cells, B-cell-depleted T cells, or PBMCs; the material itself was cDNA or gDNA.

Germline values: CDR1 SGHAT, CDR2 FQNNGV. V was cut by 5 bases and J by 1 base, with 14 bases left in between. There are 15 residues in the CDR3. Authors' data handling: Estimation of nucleated cell counts relied on the amplification of reference gene primers. Here immunoSEQ multiplex PCR was the method, and the copy in TCRdb shows in-frame clones only, minus some. V and J calls and clone size are copied from that table; D and trimming were computed from the DNA. The sample consists of 55,000 to 65,000 clones, over 75% of them appearing once. The chain combines TRBV11-2 with TRBJ1-1; tentative D call: TRBD1 (6 bases). This clonotype was obtained from an older man in a cohort sampled during active COVID-19. The sequenced material came from peripheral blood. The CDR3 nucleotides are TGTGCCAGCAGCCCCCAGGGGCTTGGGAACACTGAAGCTTTCTTT. Amino acid sequence: CASSPQGLGNTEAFF.